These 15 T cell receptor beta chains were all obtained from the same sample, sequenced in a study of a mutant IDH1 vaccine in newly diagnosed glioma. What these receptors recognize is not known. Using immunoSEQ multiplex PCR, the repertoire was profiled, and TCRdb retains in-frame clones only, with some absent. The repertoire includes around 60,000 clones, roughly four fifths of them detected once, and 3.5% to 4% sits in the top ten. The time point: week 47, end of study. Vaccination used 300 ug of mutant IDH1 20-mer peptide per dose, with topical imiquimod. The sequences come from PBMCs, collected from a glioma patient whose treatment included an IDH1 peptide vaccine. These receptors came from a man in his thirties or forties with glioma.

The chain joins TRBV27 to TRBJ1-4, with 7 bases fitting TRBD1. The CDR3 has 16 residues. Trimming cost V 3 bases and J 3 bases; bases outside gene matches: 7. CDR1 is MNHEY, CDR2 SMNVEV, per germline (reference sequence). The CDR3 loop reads CASSLDQGVANEKLFF. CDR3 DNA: TGTGCCAGCAGTTTGGACCAGGGGGTGGCTAATGAAAAACTGTTTTTT.

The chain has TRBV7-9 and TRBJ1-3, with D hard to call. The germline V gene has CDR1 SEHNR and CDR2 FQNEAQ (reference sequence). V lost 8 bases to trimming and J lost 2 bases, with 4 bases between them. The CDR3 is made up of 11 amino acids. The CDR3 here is CASGTGNTIYF. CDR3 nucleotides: TGTGCCAGCGGAACTGGAAACACCATATATTTT.

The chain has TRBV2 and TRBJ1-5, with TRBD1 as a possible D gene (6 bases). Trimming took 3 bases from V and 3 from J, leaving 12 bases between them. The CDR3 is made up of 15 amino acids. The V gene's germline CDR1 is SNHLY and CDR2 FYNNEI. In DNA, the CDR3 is TGTGCCAGCAGTGACTCGGACAGATTCAATCAGCCCCAGCATTTT. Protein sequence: CASSDSDRFNQPQHF.

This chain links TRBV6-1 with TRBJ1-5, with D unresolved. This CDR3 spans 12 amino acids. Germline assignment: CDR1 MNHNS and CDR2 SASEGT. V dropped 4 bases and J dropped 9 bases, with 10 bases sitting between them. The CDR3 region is CASSGHSRPQHF. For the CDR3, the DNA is TGTGCCAGCAGTGGGCACTCTAGGCCCCAGCATTTT.

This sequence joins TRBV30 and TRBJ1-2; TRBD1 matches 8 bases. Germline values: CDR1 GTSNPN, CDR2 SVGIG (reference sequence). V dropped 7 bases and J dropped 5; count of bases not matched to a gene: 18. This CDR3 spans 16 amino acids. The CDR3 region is CAFTLLRAGGEYGYTF. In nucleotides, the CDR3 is TGTGCCTTCACACTCCTCAGGGCAGGGGGCGAGTATGGCTACACCTTC.

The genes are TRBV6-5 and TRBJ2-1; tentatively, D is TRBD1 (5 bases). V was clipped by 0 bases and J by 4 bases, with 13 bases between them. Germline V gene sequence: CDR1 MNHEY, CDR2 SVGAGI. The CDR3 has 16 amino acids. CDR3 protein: CASSYSIQDIYNEQFF. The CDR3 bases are TGTGCCAGCAGTTACTCGATCCAGGACATATACAATGAGCAGTTCTTC.

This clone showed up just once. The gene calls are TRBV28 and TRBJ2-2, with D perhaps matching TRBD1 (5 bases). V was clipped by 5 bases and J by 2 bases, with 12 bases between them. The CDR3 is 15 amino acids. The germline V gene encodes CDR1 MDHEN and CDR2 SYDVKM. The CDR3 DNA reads TGTGCCAGCAGTCCCCCATGGGGCAACACCGGGGAGCTGTTTTTT. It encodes CASSPPWGNTGELFF.

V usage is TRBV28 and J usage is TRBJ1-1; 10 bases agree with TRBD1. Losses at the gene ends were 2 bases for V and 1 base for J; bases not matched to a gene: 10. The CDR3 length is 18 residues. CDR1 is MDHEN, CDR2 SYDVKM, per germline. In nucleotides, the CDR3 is TGTGCCAGCAGTTTACTGACGACAGGGGGCGTGGGGAACACTGAAGCTTTCTTT. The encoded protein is CASSLLTTGGVGNTEAFF.

CDR3 region: CAWSPGQAGYTF. The CDR3, as DNA: TGTGCCTGGAGTCCCGGTCAGGCAGGCTACACCTTC. The V call is TRBV30, the J call TRBJ1-2; D is unclear. V was shortened by 2 bases and J by 8 bases, with 12 bases between the two germline ends. Germline-derived CDR1 and CDR2 are GTSNPN and SVGIG (reference sequence). The CDR3 contains 12 residues.

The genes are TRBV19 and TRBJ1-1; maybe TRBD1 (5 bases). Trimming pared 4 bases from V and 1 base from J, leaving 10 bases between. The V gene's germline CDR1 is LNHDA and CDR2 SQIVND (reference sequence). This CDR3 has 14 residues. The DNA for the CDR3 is TGTGCCAGTAGTAGCTGGGGGGGGAACACTGAAGCTTTCTTT. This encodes CASSSWGGNTEAFF.

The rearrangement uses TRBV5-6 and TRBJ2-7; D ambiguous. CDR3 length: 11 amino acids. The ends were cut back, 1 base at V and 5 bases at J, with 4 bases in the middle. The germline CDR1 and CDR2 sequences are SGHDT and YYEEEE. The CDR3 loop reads CASSLSDEQYF. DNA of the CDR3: TGTGCCAGCAGCTTGAGTGACGAGCAGTACTTC.

The CDR3 region is CASSLDGTGGYEQYF. Written as DNA, the CDR3 is TGTGCCAGCAGCCTCGATGGGACAGGGGGCTACGAGCAGTACTTC. The chain links TRBV5-6 to TRBJ2-7, with 11 bases that match TRBD1. Losses at the gene ends were 4 bases for V and 3 bases for J; bases not matched to a gene: 6. The CDR3 has 15 residues. Germline V gives CDR1 SGHDT, CDR2 YYEEEE.

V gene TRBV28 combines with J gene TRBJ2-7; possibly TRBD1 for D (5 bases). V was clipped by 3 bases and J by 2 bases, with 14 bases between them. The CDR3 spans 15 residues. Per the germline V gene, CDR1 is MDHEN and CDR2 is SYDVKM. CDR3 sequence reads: CASSLETAFTYEQYF. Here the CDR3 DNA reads TGTGCCAGCAGTTTGGAGACAGCGTTTACCTACGAGCAGTACTTC.

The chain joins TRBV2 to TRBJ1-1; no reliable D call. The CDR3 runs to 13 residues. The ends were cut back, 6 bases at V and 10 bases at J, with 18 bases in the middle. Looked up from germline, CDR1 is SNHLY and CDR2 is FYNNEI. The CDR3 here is CASSEGDLTGAFF. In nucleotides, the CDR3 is TGTGCCAGCAGCGAGGGAGACCTCACGGGAGCTTTCTTT.

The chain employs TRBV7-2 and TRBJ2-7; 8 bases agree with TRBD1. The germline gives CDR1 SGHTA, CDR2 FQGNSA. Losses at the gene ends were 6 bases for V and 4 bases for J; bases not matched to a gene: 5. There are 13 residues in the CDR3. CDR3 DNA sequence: TGTGCCAGCAGTCCGAGACAGGGGTACGAGCAGTACTTC. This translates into CASSPRQGYEQYF.